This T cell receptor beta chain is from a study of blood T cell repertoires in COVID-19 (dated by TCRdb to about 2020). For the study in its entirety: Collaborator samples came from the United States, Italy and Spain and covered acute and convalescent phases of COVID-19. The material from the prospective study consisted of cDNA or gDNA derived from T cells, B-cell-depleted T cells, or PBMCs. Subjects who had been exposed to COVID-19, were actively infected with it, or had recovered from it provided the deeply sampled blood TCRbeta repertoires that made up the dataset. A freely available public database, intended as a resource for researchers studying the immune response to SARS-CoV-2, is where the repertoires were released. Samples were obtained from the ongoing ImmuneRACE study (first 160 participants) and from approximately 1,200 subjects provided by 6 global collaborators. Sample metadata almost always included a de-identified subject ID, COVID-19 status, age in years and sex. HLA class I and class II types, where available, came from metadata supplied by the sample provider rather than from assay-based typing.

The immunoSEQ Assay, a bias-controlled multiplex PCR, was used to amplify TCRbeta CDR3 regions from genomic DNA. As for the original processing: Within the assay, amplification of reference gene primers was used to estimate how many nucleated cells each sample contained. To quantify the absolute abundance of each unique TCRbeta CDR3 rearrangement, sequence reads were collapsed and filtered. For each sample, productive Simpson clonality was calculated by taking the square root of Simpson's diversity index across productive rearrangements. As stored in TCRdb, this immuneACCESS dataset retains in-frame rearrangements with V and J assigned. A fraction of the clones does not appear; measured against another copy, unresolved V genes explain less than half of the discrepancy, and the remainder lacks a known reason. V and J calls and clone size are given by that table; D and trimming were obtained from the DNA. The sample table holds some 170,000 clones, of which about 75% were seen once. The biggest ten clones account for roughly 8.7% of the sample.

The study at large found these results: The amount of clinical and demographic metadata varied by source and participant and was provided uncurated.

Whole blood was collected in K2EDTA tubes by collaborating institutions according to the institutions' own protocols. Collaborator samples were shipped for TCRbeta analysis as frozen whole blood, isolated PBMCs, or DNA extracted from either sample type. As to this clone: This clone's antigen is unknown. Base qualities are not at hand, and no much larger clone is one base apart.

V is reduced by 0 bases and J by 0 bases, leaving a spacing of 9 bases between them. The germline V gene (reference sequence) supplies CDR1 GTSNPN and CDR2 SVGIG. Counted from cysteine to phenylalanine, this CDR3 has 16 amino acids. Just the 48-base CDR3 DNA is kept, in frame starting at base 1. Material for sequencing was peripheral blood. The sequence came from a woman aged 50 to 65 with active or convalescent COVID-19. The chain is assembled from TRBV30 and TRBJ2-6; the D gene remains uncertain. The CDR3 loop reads CAWSVPDFSGANVLTF. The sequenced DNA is TGTGCCTGGAGTGTACCAGACTTCTCTGGGGCCAACGTCCTGACTTTC.